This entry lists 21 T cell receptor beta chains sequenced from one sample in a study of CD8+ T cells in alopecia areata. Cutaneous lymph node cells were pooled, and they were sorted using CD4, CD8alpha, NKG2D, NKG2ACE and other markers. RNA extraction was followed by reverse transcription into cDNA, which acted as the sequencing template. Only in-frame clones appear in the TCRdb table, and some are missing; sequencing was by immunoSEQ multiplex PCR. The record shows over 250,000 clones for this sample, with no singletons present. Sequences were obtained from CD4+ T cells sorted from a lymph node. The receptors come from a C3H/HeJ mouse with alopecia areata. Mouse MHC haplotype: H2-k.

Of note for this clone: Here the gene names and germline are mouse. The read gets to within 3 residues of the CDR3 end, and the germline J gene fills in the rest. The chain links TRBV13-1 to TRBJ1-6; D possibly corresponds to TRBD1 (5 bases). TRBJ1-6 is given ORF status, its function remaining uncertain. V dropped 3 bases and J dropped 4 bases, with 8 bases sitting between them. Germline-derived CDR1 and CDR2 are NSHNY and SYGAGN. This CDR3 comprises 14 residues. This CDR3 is CASSGRQYNSPLYF. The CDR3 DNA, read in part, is TGTGCCAGCAGTGGGCGACAGTATAATTCGCCC.

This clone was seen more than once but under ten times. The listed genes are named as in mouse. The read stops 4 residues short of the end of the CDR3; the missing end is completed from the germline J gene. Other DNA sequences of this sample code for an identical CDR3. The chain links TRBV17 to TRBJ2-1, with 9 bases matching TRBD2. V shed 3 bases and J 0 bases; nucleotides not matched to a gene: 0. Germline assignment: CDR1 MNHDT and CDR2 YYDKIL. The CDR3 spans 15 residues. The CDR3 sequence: CASSRGLGNYAEQFF. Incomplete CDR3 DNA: TGTGCTAGCAGTAGGGGACTGGGTAACTATGCT.

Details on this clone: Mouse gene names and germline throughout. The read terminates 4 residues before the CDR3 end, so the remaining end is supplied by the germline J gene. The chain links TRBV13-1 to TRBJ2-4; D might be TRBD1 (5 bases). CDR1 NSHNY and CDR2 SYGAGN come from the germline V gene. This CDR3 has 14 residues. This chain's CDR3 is CASSDASGRNTLYF. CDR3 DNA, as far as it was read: TGTGCCAGCAGTGATGCTTCAGGGAGGAAC.

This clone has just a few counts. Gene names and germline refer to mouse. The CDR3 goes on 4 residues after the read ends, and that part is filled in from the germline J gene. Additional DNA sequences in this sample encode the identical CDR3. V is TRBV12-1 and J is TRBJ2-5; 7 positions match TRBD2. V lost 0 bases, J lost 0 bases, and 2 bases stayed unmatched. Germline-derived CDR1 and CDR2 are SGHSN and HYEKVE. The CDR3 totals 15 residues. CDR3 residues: CASSLSGGNQDTQYF. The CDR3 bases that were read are TGTGCCAGCTCTCTCTCTGGGGGTAACCAAGAC.

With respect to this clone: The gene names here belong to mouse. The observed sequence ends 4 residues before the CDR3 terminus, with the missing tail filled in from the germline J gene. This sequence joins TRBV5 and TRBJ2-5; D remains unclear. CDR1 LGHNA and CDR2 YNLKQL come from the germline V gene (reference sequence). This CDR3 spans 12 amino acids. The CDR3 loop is CASSRLEDTQYF. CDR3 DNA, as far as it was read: TGTGCCAGCAGCCGTCTGGAAGAC.

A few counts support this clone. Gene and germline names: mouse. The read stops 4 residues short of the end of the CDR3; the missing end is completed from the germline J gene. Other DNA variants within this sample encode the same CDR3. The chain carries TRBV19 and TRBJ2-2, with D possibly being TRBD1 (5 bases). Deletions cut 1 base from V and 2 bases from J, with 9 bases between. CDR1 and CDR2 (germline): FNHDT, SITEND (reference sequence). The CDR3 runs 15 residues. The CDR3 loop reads CASSIRGGNTGQLYF. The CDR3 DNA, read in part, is TGTGCCAGCAGTATAAGGGGAGGGAACACCGGG. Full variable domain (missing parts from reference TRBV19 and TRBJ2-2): GGIITQTPKFLIGQEGQKLTLKCQQNFNHDTMYWYRQDSGKGLRLIYYSITENDLQKGDLSEGYDASREKKSSFSLTVTSAQKNEMAVFLCASSIRGGNTGQLYFGEGSKLTVL.

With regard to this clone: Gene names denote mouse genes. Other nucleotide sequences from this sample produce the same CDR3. The CDR3 sequence: CASRTGGYNSPLYF. The DNA read from the CDR3 is TGTGCCAGCAGGACAGGGGGGTATAATTCGCCC. The V gene is TRBV19, the J gene TRBJ1-6; the match to TRBD1 covers 9 bases. The CDR3 goes on 3 residues after the read ends, and that part is filled in from the germline J gene. TRBJ1-6 is known as an ORF, though its function is uncertain. The CDR3 loop spans 14 amino acids. The germline V gene encodes CDR1 FNHDT and CDR2 SITEND (reference sequence). V shed 5 bases, J shed 4 bases, and the junction held 1 base outside the gene matches.

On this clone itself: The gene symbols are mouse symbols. The covered CDR3 bases are TGTGCCAGCAGTGTCAGGGGATGGGGTAATTCGCCC. Protein product: CASSVRGWGNSP. The entire CDR3 protein is CASSVRGWGNSPLYF. The rearrangement uses TRBV13-1 and TRBJ1-6, with D perhaps TRBD1 (6 bases). Read coverage stops 3 residues before the CDR3 terminus; the germline J gene supplies the remainder. TRBJ1-6 belongs to the ORF category, with a function that is uncertain. The CDR3 is made up of 15 amino acids. Germline lookup yields CDR1 NSHNY and CDR2 SYGAGN. Trimming took 3 bases from V and 6 from J, leaving 13 bases between them.

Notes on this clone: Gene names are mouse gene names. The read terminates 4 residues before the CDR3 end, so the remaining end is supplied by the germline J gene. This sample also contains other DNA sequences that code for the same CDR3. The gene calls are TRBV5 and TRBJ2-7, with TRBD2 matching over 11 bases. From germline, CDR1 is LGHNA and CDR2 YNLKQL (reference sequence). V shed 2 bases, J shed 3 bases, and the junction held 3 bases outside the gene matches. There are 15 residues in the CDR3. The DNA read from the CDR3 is TGTGCCAGCAGCCAAAAGACTGGGGGGGGCTAT. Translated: CASSQKTGGGY. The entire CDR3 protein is CASSQKTGGGYEQYF.

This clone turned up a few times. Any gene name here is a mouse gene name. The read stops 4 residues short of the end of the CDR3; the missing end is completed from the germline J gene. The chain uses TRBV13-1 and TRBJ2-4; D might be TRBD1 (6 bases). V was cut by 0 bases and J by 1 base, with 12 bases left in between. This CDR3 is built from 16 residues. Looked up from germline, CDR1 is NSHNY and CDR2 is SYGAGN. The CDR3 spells CASSDATEGGQNTLYF. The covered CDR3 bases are TGTGCCAGCAGTGATGCCACTGAGGGGGGTCAAAAC.

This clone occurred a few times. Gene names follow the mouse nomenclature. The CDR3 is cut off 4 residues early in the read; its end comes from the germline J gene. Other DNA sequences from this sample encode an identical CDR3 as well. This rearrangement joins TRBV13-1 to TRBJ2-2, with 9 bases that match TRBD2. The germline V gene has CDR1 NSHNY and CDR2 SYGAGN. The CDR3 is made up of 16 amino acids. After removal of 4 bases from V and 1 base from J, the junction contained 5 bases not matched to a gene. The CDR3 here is CASSPDWGINTGQLYF. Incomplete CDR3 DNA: TGTGCCAGCAGTCCCGACTGGGGGATAAACACCGGG.

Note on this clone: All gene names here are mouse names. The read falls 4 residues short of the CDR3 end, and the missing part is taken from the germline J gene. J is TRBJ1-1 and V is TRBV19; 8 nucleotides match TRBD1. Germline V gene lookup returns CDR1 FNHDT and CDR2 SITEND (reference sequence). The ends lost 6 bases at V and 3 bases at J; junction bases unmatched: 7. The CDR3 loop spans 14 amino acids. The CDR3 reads CASNQGAQDTEVFF. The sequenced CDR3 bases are TGTGCCAGCAATCAGGGGGCGCAAGACACA.

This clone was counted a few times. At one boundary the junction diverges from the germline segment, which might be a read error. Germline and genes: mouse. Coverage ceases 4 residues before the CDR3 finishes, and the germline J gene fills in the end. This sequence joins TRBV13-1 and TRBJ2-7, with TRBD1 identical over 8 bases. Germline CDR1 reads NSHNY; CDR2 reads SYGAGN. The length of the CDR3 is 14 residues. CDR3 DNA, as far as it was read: TGTGCCAGCGGTGATAGGGGGACAGGTTAT. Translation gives CASGDRGTGY. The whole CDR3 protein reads CASGDRGTGYEQYF.

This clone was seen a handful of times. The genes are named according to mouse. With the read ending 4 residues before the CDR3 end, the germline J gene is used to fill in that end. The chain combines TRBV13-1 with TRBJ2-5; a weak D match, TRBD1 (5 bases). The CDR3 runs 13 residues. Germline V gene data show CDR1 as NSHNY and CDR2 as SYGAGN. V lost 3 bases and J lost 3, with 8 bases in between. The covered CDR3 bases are TGTGCCAGCAGTGCCCCAGGGCAAGAC. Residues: CASSAPGQD. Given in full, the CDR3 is CASSAPGQDTQYF.

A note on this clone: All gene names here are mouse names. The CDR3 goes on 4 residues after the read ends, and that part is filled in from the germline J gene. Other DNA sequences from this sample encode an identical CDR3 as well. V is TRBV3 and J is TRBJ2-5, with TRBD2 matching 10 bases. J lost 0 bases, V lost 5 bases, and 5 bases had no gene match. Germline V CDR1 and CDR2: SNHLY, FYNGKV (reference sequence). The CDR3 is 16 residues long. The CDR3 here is CASSLGTGVNQDTQYF. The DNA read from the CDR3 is TGTGCCAGCAGCCTAGGGACTGGGGTTAACCAAGAC.

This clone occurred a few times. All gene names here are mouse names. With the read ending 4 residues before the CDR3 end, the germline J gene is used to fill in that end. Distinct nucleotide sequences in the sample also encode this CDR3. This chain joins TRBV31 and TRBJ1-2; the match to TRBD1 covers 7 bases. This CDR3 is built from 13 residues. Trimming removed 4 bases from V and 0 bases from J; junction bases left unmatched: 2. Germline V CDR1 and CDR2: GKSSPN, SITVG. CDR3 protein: CAWTGTANSDYTF. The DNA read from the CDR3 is TGTGCCTGGACCGGGACAGCAAACTCC.

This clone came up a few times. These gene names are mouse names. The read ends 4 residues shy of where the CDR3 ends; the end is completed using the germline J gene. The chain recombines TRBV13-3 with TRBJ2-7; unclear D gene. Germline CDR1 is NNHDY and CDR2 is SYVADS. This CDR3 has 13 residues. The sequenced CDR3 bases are TGTGCCAGCAGTTACCACAGAAATTAT. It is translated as CASSYHRNY. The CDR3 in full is CASSYHRNYEQYF.

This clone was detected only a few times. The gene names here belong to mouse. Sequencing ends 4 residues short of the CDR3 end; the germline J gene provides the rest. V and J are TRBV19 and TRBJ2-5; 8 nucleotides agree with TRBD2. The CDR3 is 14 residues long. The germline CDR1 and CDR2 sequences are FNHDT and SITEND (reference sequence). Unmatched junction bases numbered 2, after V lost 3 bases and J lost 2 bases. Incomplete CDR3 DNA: TGTGCCAGCAGTACTTGGGGGGGCCAAGAC. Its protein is CASSTWGGQD. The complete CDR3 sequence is CASSTWGGQDTQYF.

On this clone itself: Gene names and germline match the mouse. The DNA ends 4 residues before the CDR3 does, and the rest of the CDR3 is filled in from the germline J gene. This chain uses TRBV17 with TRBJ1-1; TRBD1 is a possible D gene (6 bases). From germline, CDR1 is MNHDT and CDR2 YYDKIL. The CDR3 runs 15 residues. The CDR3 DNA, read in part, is TGTGCTAGCAGTAGAGATAGCCTGGGGGGGCGA. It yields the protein CASSRDSLGGR. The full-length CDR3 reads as CASSRDSLGGREVFF.

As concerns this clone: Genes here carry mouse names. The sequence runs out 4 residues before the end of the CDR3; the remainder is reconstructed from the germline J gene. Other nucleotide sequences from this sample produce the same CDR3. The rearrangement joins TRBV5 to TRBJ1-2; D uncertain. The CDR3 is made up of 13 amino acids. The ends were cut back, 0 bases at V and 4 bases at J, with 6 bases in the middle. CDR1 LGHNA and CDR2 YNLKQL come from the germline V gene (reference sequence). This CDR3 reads CASSQDEGSDYTF. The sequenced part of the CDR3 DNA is TGTGCCAGCAGCCAAGATGAGGGCTCC.

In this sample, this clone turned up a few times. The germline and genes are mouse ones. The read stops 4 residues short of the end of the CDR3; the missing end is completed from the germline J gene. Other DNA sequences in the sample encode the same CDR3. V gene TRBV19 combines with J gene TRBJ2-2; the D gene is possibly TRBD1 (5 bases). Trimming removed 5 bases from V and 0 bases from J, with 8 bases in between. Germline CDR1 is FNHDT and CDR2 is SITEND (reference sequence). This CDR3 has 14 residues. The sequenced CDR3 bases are TGTGCCAGCAGAGACAGAGCAAACACCGGG. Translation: CASRDRANTG. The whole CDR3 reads CASRDRANTGQLYF.